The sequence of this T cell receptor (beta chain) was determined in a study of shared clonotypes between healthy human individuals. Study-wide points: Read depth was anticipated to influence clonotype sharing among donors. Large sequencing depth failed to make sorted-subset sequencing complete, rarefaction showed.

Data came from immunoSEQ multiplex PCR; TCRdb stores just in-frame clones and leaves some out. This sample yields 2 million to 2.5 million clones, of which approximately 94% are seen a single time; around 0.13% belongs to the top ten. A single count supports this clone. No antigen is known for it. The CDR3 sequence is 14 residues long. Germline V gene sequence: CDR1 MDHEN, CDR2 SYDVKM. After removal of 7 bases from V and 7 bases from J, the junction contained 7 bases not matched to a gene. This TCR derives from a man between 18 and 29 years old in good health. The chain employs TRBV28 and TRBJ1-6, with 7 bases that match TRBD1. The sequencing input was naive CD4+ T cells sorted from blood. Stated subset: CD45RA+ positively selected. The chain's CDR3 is CASKNRDRNSPLHF. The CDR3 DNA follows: TGTGCCAGCAAGAACCGGGACAGAAATTCACCCCTCCACTTT. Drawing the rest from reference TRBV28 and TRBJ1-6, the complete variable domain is DVKVTQSSRYLVKRTGEKVFLECVQDMDHENMFWYRQDPGLGLRLIYFSYDVKMKEKGDIPEGYSVSREKKERFSLILESASTNQTSMYLCASKNRDRNSPLHFGNGTRLTVT.